The rows below give T cell receptor beta chains drawn from one sample of a study of T cell repertoires in cytomegalovirus infection. TCRdb independently ran MiXCR on the reads; one entry per CDR3 protein. Among 200,000 to 300,000 distinct CDR3 sequences listed, 6.5% were seen once. The sample consisted of PBMCs. The origin of the receptors is a human donor in good health (CMV status not recorded). Some clones in this sample may be carry-over from other donors' samples. The CDR3 runs from the conserved cysteine through the conserved F or W. The order of the fields is V gene, J gene, D gene, clone size, CDR3 protein, CDR3 DNA. A D gene is named only where the DNA matches it firmly. Not all rows give a size; the values are once, few, many and, for expanded clones, a class.

V: TRBV7-2
J: TRBJ2-1
D: -
size: many
CDR3: CASSSTIRVLSGNSYNEQFF
DNA: TGTGCCAGCAGCTCTACGATACGGGTACTTAGCGGAAATTCGTACAATGAGCAGTTCTTC

V: TRBV12-3/TRBV12-4
J: TRBJ2-1
D: TRBD2
size: many
CDR3: CASSFQTRGVHNEQFF
DNA: TGTGCCAGCAGTTTCCAGACACGGGGGGTTCACAATGAGCAGTTCTTC

V: TRBV29-1
J: TRBJ1-2
D: -
size: many
CDR3: CSVKLSSSGYGYTF
DNA: TGCAGCGTTAAACTGAGCTCGTCGGGCTATGGCTACACCTTC

V: TRBV29-1
J: TRBJ2-1
D: TRBD1
size: -
CDR3: CSVDGQEVKNEQFF
DNA: TGCAGCGTTGACGGACAGGAGGTCAAGAATGAGCAGTTCTTC

V: TRBV12-3/TRBV12-4
J: TRBJ1-3
D: -
size: many
CDR3: CASSLTSSGNTIYF
DNA: TGTGCCAGCAGTTTAACGAGCTCTGGAAACACCATATATTTT

V: TRBV2
J: TRBJ2-3
D: TRBD2
size: many
CDR3: CASHPRLGLAGGRTDTQYF
DNA: TGTGCCAGCCACCCCCGCCTAGGACTAGCGGGGGGACGCACAGATACGCAGTATTTT

V: TRBV20-1
J: TRBJ2-1
D: -
size: many
CDR3: CSALKGSREGQFF
DNA: TGCAGTGCTCTCAAGGGCTCTAGAGAAGGTCAGTTCTTC

V: TRBV10-3
J: TRBJ1-1
D: -
size: many
CDR3: CASRDSYPGNTEAFF
DNA: TGTGCCAGCAGGGACTCCTACCCGGGGAACACTGAAGCTTTCTTT

V: TRBV29-1
J: TRBJ2-5
D: TRBD1
size: many
CDR3: CSGDRAKGTQYF
DNA: TGCAGCGGGGACAGGGCAAAAGGGACCCAGTACTTC

V: TRBV12-3/TRBV12-4
J: TRBJ2-7
D: -
size: many
CDR3: CASVLGAGEYEQYF
DNA: TGTGCCAGCGTGCTAGGGGCTGGCGAATACGAGCAGTACTTC

V: TRBV28
J: TRBJ2-4
D: -
size: -
CDR3: CASRDSLGDIQYF
DNA: TGTGCCAGCAGGGACAGCCTGGGAGACATTCAGTACTTC

V: TRBV19
J: TRBJ1-5
D: TRBD1
size: many
CDR3: CASIRTGQNQPQHF
DNA: TGTGCCAGCATAAGGACAGGGCAGAATCAGCCCCAGCATTTT

V: TRBV29-1
J: TRBJ2-2
D: TRBD1
size: many
CDR3: CSVELRGTGNTGELFF
DNA: TGCAGCGTTGAATTGAGAGGGACAGGGAACACCGGGGAGCTGTTTTTT

V: TRBV20-1
J: TRBJ2-7
D: TRBD1
size: many
CDR3: CSARDMKQGVREQYF
DNA: TGCAGTGCTAGAGATATGAAGCAGGGGGTGAGGGAGCAGTACTTC

V: TRBV11-2
J: TRBJ2-1
D: TRBD2
size: many
CDR3: CASRPGLNNNEQFF
DNA: TGTGCCAGCAGACCGGGACTAAATAACAATGAGCAGTTCTTC

V: TRBV6-2/TRBV6-3
J: TRBJ2-5
D: TRBD2
size: many
CDR3: CATQKTSGGETQYF
DNA: TGTGCCACCCAGAAGACTAGCGGGGGCGAGACCCAGTACTTC

V: TRBV7-2
J: TRBJ1-2
D: TRBD1
size: many
CDR3: CASSELTGQGLRGYTF
DNA: TGTGCCAGCAGCGAACTAACGGGACAGGGCTTAAGAGGCTACACCTTC

V: TRBV6-2/TRBV6-3
J: TRBJ2-5
D: -
size: many
CDR3: CASSYFRGQETQYF
DNA: TGTGCCAGCAGTTACTTCCGGGGGCAAGAGACCCAGTACTTC

V: TRBV6-5
J: TRBJ1-2
D: -
size: many
CDR3: CASSPTRDVGYGYTF
DNA: TGTGCCAGCAGCCCTACCCGGGACGTGGGGTATGGCTACACCTTC

V: TRBV7-2
J: TRBJ1-1
D: -
size: many
CDR3: CASSLVRVAANTEAFF
DNA: TGTGCCAGCAGCTTAGTGAGGGTCGCCGCTAACACTGAAGCTTTCTTT

V: TRBV29-1
J: TRBJ2-1
D: -
size: few
CDR3: CSVEEGRGLNEQFF
DNA: TGCAGCGTTGAAGAGGGCCGGGGCCTCAATGAGCAGTTCTTC

V: TRBV12-3/TRBV12-4
J: TRBJ1-4
D: -
size: many
CDR3: CASSSTRGTNEKLFF
DNA: TGTGCCAGCAGTTCGACCCGAGGCACTAATGAAAAACTGTTTTTT

V: TRBV6-2/TRBV6-3
J: TRBJ1-1
D: TRBD1
size: many
CDR3: CASSLQIRGRLNTEAFF
DNA: TGTGCCAGCAGTTTACAAATTAGGGGGCGACTGAACACTGAAGCTTTCTTT

V: TRBV23-1
J: TRBJ1-1
D: -
size: many
CDR3: CASSQSVGAGDTEAFF
DNA: TGCGCCAGCAGTCAAAGTGTAGGGGCGGGAGACACTGAAGCTTTCTTT

V: TRBV7-6
J: TRBJ2-3
D: TRBD1
size: many
CDR3: CASSLGGAGIGDTQYF
DNA: TGTGCCAGCAGTTTAGGGGGCGCGGGTATCGGAGATACGCAGTATTTT

V: TRBV7-8
J: TRBJ1-1
D: TRBD1
size: -
CDR3: CASSPRGRGADTEAFF
DNA: TGTGCCAGCAGCCCAAGGGGGCGAGGGGCGGACACTGAAGCTTTCTTT

V: TRBV7-9
J: TRBJ2-3
D: -
size: few
CDR3: CASTAKGGDTQYF
DNA: TGTGCCAGCACCGCAAAGGGGGGAGATACGCAGTATTTT

V: TRBV11-2
J: TRBJ1-1
D: TRBD1
size: many
CDR3: CASSLPSTGDAFF
DNA: TGTGCCAGCAGCTTGCCCTCGACAGGGGATGCTTTCTTT

V: TRBV6-2/TRBV6-3
J: TRBJ1-5
D: TRBD1
size: many
CDR3: CASRTLTGSNQPQHF
DNA: TGTGCCAGCAGAACTCTGACAGGGAGCAATCAGCCCCAGCATTTT

V: TRBV7-9
J: TRBJ2-6
D: TRBD1
size: many
CDR3: CASSSLGQGRSSGANVLTF
DNA: TGTGCCAGCAGCTCCCTCGGACAGGGCAGGTCTTCCGGGGCCAACGTCCTGACTTTC

V: TRBV10-3
J: TRBJ1-2
D: TRBD1
size: many
CDR3: CAISGTGYGYTF
DNA: TGTGCCATCAGCGGGACAGGGTACGGCTACACCTTC

V: TRBV7-9
J: TRBJ2-1
D: -
size: many
CDR3: CASSREAGPYNEQFF
DNA: TGTGCCAGCAGTAGAGAGGCGGGGCCCTACAATGAGCAGTTCTTC

V: TRBV7-2
J: TRBJ2-2
D: TRBD1
size: many
CDR3: CASSLRTGGDPGELFF
DNA: TGTGCCAGCAGCCTCCGGACAGGGGGCGACCCCGGGGAGCTGTTTTTT

V: TRBV29-1
J: TRBJ2-1
D: TRBD2
size: many
CDR3: CSVPLSGGAANEQFF
DNA: TGCAGCGTACCATTAAGCGGGGGGGCAGCCAATGAGCAGTTCTTC

V: TRBV6-5
J: TRBJ2-3
D: TRBD1
size: many
CDR3: CASSYSSRTGADTQYF
DNA: TGTGCCAGCAGTTACTCCTCGCGGACAGGTGCAGATACGCAGTATTTT

V: TRBV7-2
J: TRBJ2-5
D: -
size: -
CDR3: CASPRETQYF
DNA: TGTGCCAGCCCCCGGGAAACCCAGTACTTC

V: TRBV5-1
J: TRBJ2-3
D: -
size: many
CDR3: CASSMPTDTQYF
DNA: TGCGCCAGCAGCATGCCCACAGATACGCAGTATTTT

V: TRBV7-2
J: TRBJ2-1
D: TRBD2
size: -
CDR3: CASSLWEGLAAHTEQFF
DNA: TGTGCCAGCAGCTTATGGGAGGGACTAGCGGCCCACACTGAGCAGTTCTTC

V: TRBV7-6
J: TRBJ2-6
D: -
size: many
CDR3: CASSLTLANVLTF
DNA: TGTGCCAGCAGCTTAACACTCGCCAACGTCCTGACTTTC

V: TRBV7-2
J: TRBJ2-7
D: TRBD1
size: many
CDR3: CASSLQGAWEQYF
DNA: TGTGCCAGCAGCTTACAGGGGGCTTGGGAGCAGTACTTC

V: TRBV10-3
J: TRBJ2-3
D: -
size: -
CDR3: CAISNVEGGSPDTQYF
DNA: TGTGCCATATCAAACGTGGAGGGGGGCAGCCCAGATACGCAGTATTTT

V: TRBV5-6
J: TRBJ2-2
D: -
size: many
CDR3: CASNPGRVTGELFF
DNA: TGTGCCAGCAACCCTGGAAGAGTCACCGGGGAGCTGTTTTTT

V: TRBV11-1
J: TRBJ2-7
D: TRBD1
size: many
CDR3: CASSFGQGGSYEQYF
DNA: TGTGCCAGCAGCTTCGGACAGGGGGGCTCCTACGAGCAGTACTTC

V: TRBV2
J: TRBJ2-2
D: TRBD1
size: many
CDR3: CASTTTGRTGELFF
DNA: TGTGCCAGCACCACGACAGGGAGAACCGGGGAGCTGTTTTTT

V: TRBV10-3
J: TRBJ2-3
D: TRBD2
size: few
CDR3: CAINSGSTDTQYF
DNA: TGTGCCATTAATAGCGGGAGCACAGATACGCAGTATTTT

V: TRBV9
J: TRBJ2-7
D: -
size: -
CDR3: CASSVEGAATYEQYF
DNA: TGTGCCAGCAGCGTAGAAGGGGCAGCGACCTACGAGCAGTACTTC

V: TRBV28
J: TRBJ2-4
D: -
size: many
CDR3: CASSSVDIQYF
DNA: TGTGCCAGCAGTTCGGTAGACATTCAGTACTTC

V: TRBV7-8
J: TRBJ2-5
D: -
size: many
CDR3: CASSQGGYRAKETQYF
DNA: TGTGCCAGCAGCCAAGGGGGGTACAGGGCGAAAGAGACCCAGTACTTC

V: TRBV20-1
J: TRBJ1-2
D: -
size: many
CDR3: CSASPPGIYGYTF
DNA: TGCAGTGCTAGCCCCCCGGGAATCTATGGCTACACCTTC

V: TRBV7-3
J: TRBJ2-3
D: TRBD2
size: -
CDR3: CASSLRWEGTQYF
DNA: TGTGCCAGCAGCTTACGCTGGGAGGGGACGCAGTATTTT

V: TRBV30
J: TRBJ1-1
D: TRBD1
size: many
CDR3: CAWSDRGSEAFF
DNA: TGTGCCTGGAGTGACAGGGGGAGTGAAGCTTTCTTT